A selection of T cell receptor beta chains follows, all from one sample in a study of siplizumab effects on memory and regulatory T cells. TCRdb's copy holds only in-frame clones and misses some; the assay was immunoSEQ multiplex PCR. This sample carries 75,000 to 100,000 clones, about 94% of them seen once, and the ten largest clones take 1% to 1.5%. Sequenced input: non-Treg CD4+ T cells sorted from blood. Receptor source: a human donor in good health. The CDR3 runs from the conserved cysteine through the conserved F or W. D genes are given only for firm matches. Clone sizes are given selectively: once, few, many, or a class where the clone is expanded.

cdr3_length: 14
clone_size: -
v_call: TRBV30
j_call: TRBJ1-2
d_call: TRBD1
cdr3_nt: TGTGCCTGGACCCGGACAGGCTATAGCTATGGCTACACCTTC
cdr3_aa: CAWTRTGYSYGYTF

cdr3_length: 15
clone_size: -
v_call: TRBV5-1
j_call: TRBJ1-4
d_call: -
cdr3_nt: TGCGCCAGCAGCTTGGGGGGGGAGTCCCGGGAAAAACTGTTTTTT
cdr3_aa: CASSLGGESREKLFF

cdr3_length: 12
clone_size: -
v_call: TRBV2
j_call: TRBJ1-6
d_call: -
cdr3_nt: TGTGCCAGCAGGTACACTAATTCACCCCTCCACTTT
cdr3_aa: CASRYTNSPLHF

cdr3_length: 15
clone_size: -
v_call: TRBV18
j_call: TRBJ1-1
d_call: -
cdr3_nt: TGTGCCAGCTCACCACCAGTAGGGAGAGGTACTGAAGCTTTCTTT
cdr3_aa: CASSPPVGRGTEAFF

cdr3_length: 15
clone_size: -
v_call: TRBV6-1
j_call: TRBJ1-5
d_call: TRBD1
cdr3_nt: TGTGCCAGCAGTGATCGGACAGGGGCGGATCAGCCCCAGCATTTT
cdr3_aa: CASSDRTGADQPQHF

cdr3_length: 12
clone_size: -
v_call: TRBV5-1
j_call: TRBJ2-7
d_call: -
cdr3_nt: TGCGCCAGCAGCTTGACGGCATACGAGCAGTACTTC
cdr3_aa: CASSLTAYEQYF

cdr3_length: 12
clone_size: -
v_call: TRBV29-1
j_call: TRBJ2-5
d_call: TRBD2
cdr3_nt: TGCAGCGTTTCGCGGGAGCAAGAGACCCAGTACTTC
cdr3_aa: CSVSREQETQYF

cdr3_length: 13
clone_size: -
v_call: TRBV11-1
j_call: TRBJ2-5
d_call: -
cdr3_nt: TGTGCCAGCAGCTTACATTTAGGAGAGACCCAGTACTTC
cdr3_aa: CASSLHLGETQYF

cdr3_length: 13
clone_size: -
v_call: TRBV5-1
j_call: TRBJ2-2
d_call: TRBD2
cdr3_nt: TGCGCCAGCAGCGCGGGAGACACCGGGGAGCTGTTTTTT
cdr3_aa: CASSAGDTGELFF

cdr3_length: 16
clone_size: -
v_call: TRBV4-1
j_call: TRBJ2-7
d_call: -
cdr3_nt: TGCGCCAGCAGCCAAGATCGGCTAGCGACAACCTACGAGCAGTACTTC
cdr3_aa: CASSQDRLATTYEQYF

cdr3_length: 15
clone_size: -
v_call: TRBV19
j_call: TRBJ1-4
d_call: -
cdr3_nt: TGTGCCAGTAGTATACGGTCAGCAAATAATGAAAAACTGTTTTTT
cdr3_aa: CASSIRSANNEKLFF

cdr3_length: 16
clone_size: once
v_call: TRBV14
j_call: TRBJ2-1
d_call: -
cdr3_nt: TGTGCCAGCAGCCGCCACACTCGCCCTCCCTACAATGAGCAGTTCTTC
cdr3_aa: CASSRHTRPPYNEQFF

cdr3_length: 17
clone_size: -
v_call: TRBV28
j_call: TRBJ2-1
d_call: TRBD2
cdr3_nt: TGTGCCAGCAGTCCATACCTAGCGGGAGGGGGTAGGGATGAGCAGTTCTTC
cdr3_aa: CASSPYLAGGGRDEQFF

cdr3_length: 14
clone_size: -
v_call: TRBV18
j_call: TRBJ1-1
d_call: TRBD1
cdr3_nt: TGTGCCAGCTCACCACGGGACAGGTCTTCCGAAGCTTTCTTT
cdr3_aa: CASSPRDRSSEAFF

cdr3_length: 15
clone_size: -
v_call: TRBV6-6
j_call: TRBJ2-2
d_call: TRBD2
cdr3_nt: TGTGCCAGCAGCCGCCCGACTAGCGACACCGGGGAGCTGTTTTTT
cdr3_aa: CASSRPTSDTGELFF

cdr3_length: 14
clone_size: -
v_call: TRBV4-1
j_call: TRBJ2-1
d_call: -
cdr3_nt: TGCGCCAGCAGCCCCCATGTGATTTCGGGTGAGCAGTTCTTC
cdr3_aa: CASSPHVISGEQFF

cdr3_length: 14
clone_size: -
v_call: TRBV5-1
j_call: TRBJ2-3
d_call: TRBD2
cdr3_nt: TGCGCCAGCAGCCCCGGGACTAGAAAGGTTACGCAGTATTTT
cdr3_aa: CASSPGTRKVTQYF

cdr3_length: 11
clone_size: -
v_call: TRBV20-1
j_call: TRBJ2-3
d_call: TRBD2
cdr3_nt: TGCAGTGCCGAGAAGACTAGCTCGCAGTATTTT
cdr3_aa: CSAEKTSSQYF

cdr3_length: 18
clone_size: -
v_call: TRBV12-1
j_call: TRBJ1-3
d_call: -
cdr3_nt: TGTGCCAGCAGCTCATACCCCGGCCACCCAGGCAACCTTGGAACCATATATTTT
cdr3_aa: CASSSYPGHPGNLGTIYF

cdr3_length: 16
clone_size: -
v_call: TRBV11-2
j_call: TRBJ2-1
d_call: -
cdr3_nt: TGTGCCAGCAGCCTGGGACCGATTAGAACCTACAATGAGCAGTTCTTC
cdr3_aa: CASSLGPIRTYNEQFF

cdr3_length: 13
clone_size: once
v_call: TRBV6-5
j_call: TRBJ1-2
d_call: -
cdr3_nt: TGTGCCAGCAGTATACCGCAGAAGAGGGGCTACACCTTC
cdr3_aa: CASSIPQKRGYTF

cdr3_length: 13
clone_size: -
v_call: TRBV6-1
j_call: TRBJ2-7
d_call: TRBD2
cdr3_nt: TGTGCCAGCAAGACTAGCGGGAATTACGAGCAGTACTTC
cdr3_aa: CASKTSGNYEQYF

cdr3_length: 13
clone_size: -
v_call: TRBV5-4
j_call: TRBJ1-2
d_call: TRBD1
cdr3_nt: TGTGCCAGCAGCCACAGGGGGCCGAGTGGCTACACCTTC
cdr3_aa: CASSHRGPSGYTF

cdr3_length: 15
clone_size: -
v_call: TRBV28
j_call: TRBJ1-2
d_call: -
cdr3_nt: TGTGCCAGCAGTTTAACGGGGTCCGCCTCCTATGGCTACACCTTC
cdr3_aa: CASSLTGSASYGYTF

cdr3_length: 15
clone_size: -
v_call: TRBV5-4
j_call: TRBJ2-7
d_call: TRBD1
cdr3_nt: TGTGCCAGCAGCACCGGACAGGGGGCGTCCTACGAGCAGTACTTC
cdr3_aa: CASSTGQGASYEQYF

cdr3_length: 19
clone_size: -
v_call: TRBV7-5
j_call: TRBJ2-7
d_call: -
cdr3_nt: TGTGTCAGAAGCCTATTACGGGCTAGGGCAATTAAAAGACGGTACGAGCAGTACTTC
cdr3_aa: CVRSLLRARAIKRRYEQYF

cdr3_length: 14
clone_size: -
v_call: TRBV6-4
j_call: TRBJ2-1
d_call: -
cdr3_nt: TGTGCCAGCAGTGAGGGTGGTGGACCGGATGAGCAGTTCTTC
cdr3_aa: CASSEGGGPDEQFF

cdr3_length: 16
clone_size: -
v_call: TRBV5-1
j_call: TRBJ2-2
d_call: -
cdr3_nt: TGCGCCAGCAGCCGGCTCGGGACCCAGGCCACCGGGGAGCTGTTTTTT
cdr3_aa: CASSRLGTQATGELFF

cdr3_length: 11
clone_size: -
v_call: TRBV29-1
j_call: TRBJ2-5
d_call: -
cdr3_nt: TGCAGCGTTGGGGAGGTAGAGACCCAGTACTTC
cdr3_aa: CSVGEVETQYF

cdr3_length: 17
clone_size: -
v_call: TRBV4-1
j_call: TRBJ2-6
d_call: -
cdr3_nt: TGCGCCAGCAGCCATGCGGGGACTTCCTCTGGGGCCAACGTCCTGACTTTC
cdr3_aa: CASSHAGTSSGANVLTF

cdr3_length: 18
clone_size: -
v_call: TRBV18
j_call: TRBJ2-4
d_call: TRBD2
cdr3_nt: TGTGCCAGCTCAATGGGACTAGCGGGAGGGGTCTCCAAAAACATTCAGTACTTC
cdr3_aa: CASSMGLAGGVSKNIQYF

cdr3_length: 18
clone_size: -
v_call: TRBV2
j_call: TRBJ2-6
d_call: -
cdr3_nt: TGTGCCAGCAGTGACCCCCGGGCCGATCACTCTGGGGCCAACGTCCTGACTTTC
cdr3_aa: CASSDPRADHSGANVLTF

cdr3_length: 13
clone_size: -
v_call: TRBV11-3
j_call: TRBJ1-2
d_call: -
cdr3_nt: TGTGCCAGCAGCTCAAGGGCCTCGCGAAGCTACACCTTC
cdr3_aa: CASSSRASRSYTF

cdr3_length: 15
clone_size: -
v_call: TRBV7-2
j_call: TRBJ2-1
d_call: -
cdr3_nt: TGTGCCAGCAGCCGCCTTGCGAGCTCCTACAATGAGCAGTTCTTC
cdr3_aa: CASSRLASSYNEQFF

cdr3_length: 14
clone_size: -
v_call: TRBV11-2
j_call: TRBJ2-7
d_call: -
cdr3_nt: TGTGCCAGCAGCGTGGGGGGCAGGGCCTACGAGCAGTACTTC
cdr3_aa: CASSVGGRAYEQYF

cdr3_length: 14
clone_size: -
v_call: TRBV14
j_call: TRBJ1-1
d_call: -
cdr3_nt: TGTGCCAGCAGCCAGAACTCCTGGAACACTGAAGCTTTCTTT
cdr3_aa: CASSQNSWNTEAFF

cdr3_length: 17
clone_size: once
v_call: TRBV7-2
j_call: TRBJ2-1
d_call: -
cdr3_nt: TGTGCCAGCAGCTTAAAGGTTACGCAAACATCCTACAATGAGCAGTTCTTC
cdr3_aa: CASSLKVTQTSYNEQFF

cdr3_length: 15
clone_size: once
v_call: TRBV2
j_call: TRBJ2-1
d_call: -
cdr3_nt: TGTGCCAGCAGTGTCGAAAGATTGAGCGTCAATGAGCAGTTCTTC
cdr3_aa: CASSVERLSVNEQFF

cdr3_length: 12
clone_size: -
v_call: TRBV6-1
j_call: TRBJ2-3
d_call: -
cdr3_nt: TGTGCCAGCAGACAAAACACAGATACGCAGTATTTT
cdr3_aa: CASRQNTDTQYF

cdr3_length: 15
clone_size: -
v_call: TRBV27
j_call: TRBJ2-7
d_call: TRBD1
cdr3_nt: TGTGCCAGCAGCCCCTATTCGGGACAGGGCGACGAGCAGTACTTC
cdr3_aa: CASSPYSGQGDEQYF

cdr3_length: 19
clone_size: -
v_call: TRBV27
j_call: TRBJ2-1
d_call: -
cdr3_nt: TGTGCCAGCAGTTTATTGCCCGGAGGCGGGGAGAGTTTCTTCAATGAGCAGTTCTTC
cdr3_aa: CASSLLPGGGESFFNEQFF